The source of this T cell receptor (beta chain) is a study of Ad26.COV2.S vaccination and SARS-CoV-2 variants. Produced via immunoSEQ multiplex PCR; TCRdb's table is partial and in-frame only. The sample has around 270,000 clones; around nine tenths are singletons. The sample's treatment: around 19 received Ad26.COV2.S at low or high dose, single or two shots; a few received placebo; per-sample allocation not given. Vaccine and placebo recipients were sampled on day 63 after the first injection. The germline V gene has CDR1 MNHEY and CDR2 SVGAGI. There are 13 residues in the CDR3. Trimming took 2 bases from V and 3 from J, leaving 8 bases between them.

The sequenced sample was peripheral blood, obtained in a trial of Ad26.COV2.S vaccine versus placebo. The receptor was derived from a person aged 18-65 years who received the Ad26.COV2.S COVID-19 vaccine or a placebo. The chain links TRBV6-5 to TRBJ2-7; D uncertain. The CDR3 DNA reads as TGTGCCAGCAGTTACCTCACGAACTACGAGCAGTACTTC. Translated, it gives CASSYLTNYEQYF.